The entry below describes one T cell receptor beta chain. In this CDR3 the conserved last residue, phenylalanine or tryptophan, is missing, so a read error is likely. Because the CDR3's place on the DNA is in doubt, the DNA is left out and the CDR3 is given as listed by TCRdb. The sample belongs to a study of blood T cell repertoires in COVID-19. Study details: The origin of the acute and convalescent COVID-19 samples was the United States, Italy and Spain.

As handled by the study authors: Estimation of nucleated cell counts relied on the amplification of reference gene primers. Assay used: immunoSEQ multiplex PCR; TCRdb lists only in-frame clones, some missing. V and J calls and clone size are copied from that table; D and trimming were computed from the DNA. This sample has roughly 53,000 clones, with less than 95% found just once. Sequencing was performed on peripheral blood. The sequence was collected from a woman aged 35 to 49 with active COVID-19.

The CDR3 here is CASSESGTEGRELL. The V gene is TRBV6-1, the J gene TRBJ1-3; the table's D call TRBD1 went unverified against the DNA. Germline assignment: CDR1 MNHNS and CDR2 SASEGT. The CDR3 spans 14 amino acids, including both terminal residues.